One and the same sample provided the 22 T cell receptor beta chains below, sequenced in a study of cytomegalovirus exposure and HLA in healthy donors. 60 Vbeta and 13 Jbeta primers were used in PCR. Using immunoSEQ multiplex PCR, the repertoire was profiled, and TCRdb retains in-frame clones only, with some absent. Of some 140,000 clones in the sample, around 79% were seen once. Sequences were obtained from PBMCs. Source of these receptors: a man between 25 and 39 years old in good health and CMV-seropositive.

The V gene is TRBV29-1, the J gene TRBJ1-4, with no clear D. Trimming left V 5 bases short and J 2 bases short, with 6 bases between. The CDR3 is 12 residues long. Germline V CDR1 and CDR2: SQVTM, ANQGSEA. This CDR3 reads CSVTQTNEKLFF. CDR3 nucleotide sequence: TGCAGCGTTACGCAGACTAATGAAAAACTGTTTTTT.

The chain links TRBV5-1 to TRBJ2-2; the D gene is possibly TRBD1 (5 bases). The CDR3 runs to 14 residues. V gave up 3 bases and J gave up 4 bases, with 10 bases separating them. CDR1 and CDR2 from the germline V gene are SGHRS and YFSETQ. This CDR3 reads CASSYSGITGELFF. The CDR3 region has the DNA TGCGCCAGCAGCTACTCAGGGATCACCGGGGAGCTGTTTTTT.

V usage is TRBV7-9 and J usage is TRBJ1-6; D unresolved. Germline V lookup: CDR1 SEHNR, CDR2 FQNEAQ (reference sequence). V shed 1 base and J shed 0 bases, with 4 bases lying between them. This CDR3 region has 15 residues. The CDR3 region is CASSLGSSYNSPLHF. The DNA for the CDR3 is TGTGCCAGCAGCTTAGGTAGCTCCTATAATTCACCCCTCCACTTT. Variable domain in full (rest from reference TRBV7-9 and TRBJ1-6): DTGVSQNPRHKITKRGQNVTFRCDPISEHNRLYWYRQTLGQGPEFLTYFQNEAQLEKSRLLSDRFSAERPKGSFSTLEIQRTEQGDSAMYLCASSLGSSYNSPLHFGNGTRLTVT.

This clone was observed a few times. The chain links TRBV30 to TRBJ2-1; 9 bases match TRBD2. The CDR3 runs to 15 residues. With V trimmed by 0 bases and J by 6 bases, 6 bases remained unmatched. Germline V CDR1 and CDR2: GTSNPN, SVGIG (reference sequence). The CDR3 loop reads CAWSVRLAGSNEQFF. The CDR3 DNA is TGTGCCTGGAGTGTACGCCTAGCGGGGAGCAATGAGCAGTTCTTC.

This clone was recorded only once. This rearrangement joins TRBV6-6 to TRBJ1-1; TRBD1 matches 8 bases. After removal of 11 bases from V and 1 base from J, the junction contained 6 bases not matched to a gene. CDR1 and CDR2 (germline): MNHNY, SVGAGI (reference sequence). This CDR3 is built from 13 residues. This CDR3 reads CAGIQGANTEAFF. In nucleotides, the CDR3 is TGTGCCGGTATTCAGGGGGCGAACACTGAAGCTTTCTTT.

V is TRBV5-6 and J is TRBJ2-7; D not resolved. This CDR3 spans 14 amino acids. CDR1 SGHDT and CDR2 YYEEEE come from the germline V gene. The V and J ends lost 4 bases and 1 base respectively, with 12 bases between them. CDR3 sequence reads: CASSPSAVSYEQYF. The CDR3 bases are TGTGCCAGCAGCCCCTCCGCGGTGTCCTACGAGCAGTACTTC.

This chain uses TRBV27 with TRBJ2-7, with a weak D call TRBD2 (6 bases). V was cut by 3 bases and J by 3 bases, with 6 bases left in between. Germline V gene lookup returns CDR1 MNHEY and CDR2 SMNVEV (reference sequence). The CDR3 is made up of 12 amino acids. The DNA of the CDR3 is TGTGCCAGCAGTTTGGGAGGCTACGAGCAGTACTTC. It yields the protein CASSLGGYEQYF.

This clone has only a few counts. The rearrangement joins TRBV11-2 to TRBJ1-4, with 7 bases that match TRBD1. The J segment lost 8 bases and the V segment lost 1 base, leaving 10 bases of the junction unmatched. This CDR3 has 16 residues. Germline loops: CDR1 SGHAT, CDR2 FQNNGV. The CDR3 sequence: CASSLVQGRIREKLFF. The CDR3 coding sequence is TGTGCCAGCAGCTTAGTACAGGGGAGGATTCGAGAAAAACTGTTTTTT.

This clone was observed a few times. The rearrangement links TRBV5-8 to TRBJ2-3, with 9 bases that match TRBD2. CDR1 and CDR2 from the germline V gene are SGHTS and YDEGEE. V was pared by 1 base and J by 4 bases, with 10 bases of the junction left unmatched. This CDR3 spans 17 amino acids. The CDR3 protein is CASSLSSGVNSADTQYF. The CDR3 bases are TGTGCCAGCAGCTTGTCTAGCGGGGTTAACTCGGCAGATACGCAGTATTTT.

The genes are TRBV10-3 and TRBJ2-3, with D perhaps matching TRBD1 (5 bases). Germline V CDR1 and CDR2: ENHRY, SYGVKD. The ends were cut back, 3 bases at V and 4 bases at J, with 5 bases in the middle. This CDR3 spans 12 amino acids. The DNA for the CDR3 is TGTGCCATCAGTGAAGGGGCAGATACGCAGTATTTT. Its protein is CAISEGADTQYF.

V usage is TRBV4-1 and J usage is TRBJ1-1; no firm D call. CDR1 is MGHRA, CDR2 YSYEKL, per germline. V lost 0 bases and J lost 6, with 17 bases in between. There are 16 residues in the CDR3. CDR3 DNA sequence: TGCGCCAGCAGCCAAGAAGCCAGGAGGATTAACTCTGAAGCTTTCTTT. Amino acid sequence: CASSQEARRINSEAFF.

This rearrangement joins TRBV11-2 to TRBJ2-5; tentative D call: TRBD2 (5 bases). The CDR3 sequence is 13 residues long. The V gene lost 5 bases and the J gene lost 5 bases, with 12 bases spanning the gap. CDR1 and CDR2 (germline): SGHAT, FQNNGV. CDR3 nucleotides: TGTGCCAGCAGCCCTCGGACTTGGGAGACCCAGTACTTC. Protein: CASSPRTWETQYF.

The rearrangement joins TRBV2 to TRBJ2-2, with TRBD2 matching over 9 bases. The CDR3 sequence is 15 residues long. Germline CDR1 is SNHLY and CDR2 is FYNNEI. With V trimmed by 7 bases and J by 5 bases, 8 bases remained unmatched. The CDR3 coding sequence is TGTGCCAGCACCGGGACTAGCTCTTCGACCGGGGAGCTGTTTTTT. Amino acids: CASTGTSSSTGELFF.

The chain couples TRBV19 to TRBJ1-5; 12 bases are a match to TRBD1. The V gene end was trimmed by 4 bases and the J gene end by 7 bases; junction bases not matched to a gene: 11. The CDR3 has 17 residues. CDR1 and CDR2 (germline): LNHDA, SQIVND (reference sequence). The CDR3 nucleotides read TGTGCCAGTAGTACGCGCCCGGGACAGGGGGCAATACAGCCCCAGCATTTT. Residues: CASSTRPGQGAIQPQHF.

The chain carries TRBV28 and TRBJ2-7; TRBD1 agrees at 8 bases. Unmatched junction bases numbered 16, after V lost 6 bases and J lost 3 bases. The germline V gene has CDR1 MDHEN and CDR2 SYDVKM. There are 17 residues in the CDR3. The CDR3 nucleotides read TGTGCCAGCAGACCCGGGACAGGATCCACTAACCACTACGAGCAGTACTTC. Translation: CASRPGTGSTNHYEQYF.

The sample holds a few counts of this clone. CDR3 loop: CASSEAGTRGGKNEQYF. In nucleotides, the CDR3 is TGTGCCAGCAGTGAAGCCGGGACTAGGGGCGGTAAGAACGAGCAGTACTTC. V and J are TRBV6-1 and TRBJ2-7; the match to TRBD2 covers 8 bases. The CDR3 is 17 residues long. V was pared by 0 bases and J by 5 bases, with 12 bases of the junction left unmatched. Germline V gene lookup returns CDR1 MNHNS and CDR2 SASEGT.

V gene TRBV5-4 combines with J gene TRBJ1-2; D uncertain. The CDR3 contains 15 residues. Trimming stripped 0 bases from V and 1 base from J, with 10 bases between. Germline CDR1 reads SGHNT; CDR2 reads YYREEE (reference sequence). CDR3 residues: CASSLAGQFNYGYTF. Here the CDR3 DNA reads TGTGCCAGCAGCTTGGCAGGCCAGTTTAACTATGGCTACACCTTC.

The rearrangement joins TRBV2 to TRBJ2-1, with TRBD1 as a possible D gene (5 bases). V lost 4 bases, J lost 0 bases, and 10 bases lay in between. Germline V lookup: CDR1 SNHLY, CDR2 FYNNEI. The CDR3 runs to 15 residues. The CDR3 sequence is CASSGTSSSYNEQFF. CDR3 nucleotide sequence: TGTGCCAGCAGTGGGACATCTAGCTCCTACAATGAGCAGTTCTTC.

The chain links TRBV7-9 to TRBJ1-3; 7 nucleotides align to TRBD1. The CDR3 has 15 amino acids. CDR1 and CDR2 from the germline V gene are SEHNR and FQNEAQ (reference sequence). The ends lost 4 bases at V and 4 bases at J; junction bases unmatched: 7. The DNA for the CDR3 is TGTGCCAGCAGCTCGACAGGGACTGGAGGAAACACCATATATTTT. This codes for CASSSTGTGGNTIYF.

The V call is TRBV30, the J call TRBJ1-1; 8 bases line up with TRBD1. The CDR3 loop spans 11 amino acids. After removal of 3 bases from V and 8 bases from J, the junction contained 2 bases not matched to a gene. The germline V gene encodes CDR1 GTSNPN and CDR2 SVGIG (reference sequence). The CDR3 nucleotides are TGTGCCTGGAGGGACAGGGTGGAAGCTTTCTTT. It specifies CAWRDRVEAFF.

There are a few counts of this clone. The chain links TRBV2 to TRBJ1-1; D not certain. The germline gives CDR1 SNHLY, CDR2 FYNNEI. This CDR3 contains 15 residues. Trimming cost V 5 bases and J 3 bases, with 16 bases left between them. The CDR3 sequence: CASSPWTPRDTEAFF. The CDR3 nucleotides read TGTGCCAGCAGTCCCTGGACCCCGAGGGACACTGAAGCTTTCTTT. Using reference TRBV2 and TRBJ1-1 for the parts outside the CDR3, the full variable domain is EPEVTQTPSHQVTQMGQEVILRCVPISNHLYFYWYRQILGQKVEFLVSFYNNEISEKSEIFDDQFSVERPDGSNFTLKIRSTKLEDSAMYFCASSPWTPRDTEAFFGQGTRLTVV.

The genes are TRBV15 and TRBJ1-5; possibly TRBD1 for D (6 bases). Looked up from germline, CDR1 is LNHNV and CDR2 is YYDKDF (reference sequence). The CDR3 runs 15 residues. V was cut by 8 bases and J by 1 base, with 15 bases left in between. The CDR3, as DNA: TGTGCCACCGGATCCCGGGACACGAGCAATCAGCCCCAGCATTTT. It is translated as CATGSRDTSNQPQHF.